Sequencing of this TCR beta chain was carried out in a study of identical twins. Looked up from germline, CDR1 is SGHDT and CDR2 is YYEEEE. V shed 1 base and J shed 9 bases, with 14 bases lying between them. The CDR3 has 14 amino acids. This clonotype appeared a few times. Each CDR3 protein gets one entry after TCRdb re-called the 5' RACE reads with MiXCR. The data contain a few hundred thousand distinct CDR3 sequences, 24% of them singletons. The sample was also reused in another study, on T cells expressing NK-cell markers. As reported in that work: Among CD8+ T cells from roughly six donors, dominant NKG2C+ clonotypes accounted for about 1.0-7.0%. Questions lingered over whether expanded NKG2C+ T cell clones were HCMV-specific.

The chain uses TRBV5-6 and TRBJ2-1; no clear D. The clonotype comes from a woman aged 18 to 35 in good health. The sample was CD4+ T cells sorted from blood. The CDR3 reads CASSLYYSALEQFF. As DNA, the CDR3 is TGTGCCAGCAGCTTGTACTACTCGGCGCTTGAGCAGTTCTTC.